Detailed here is one TCR beta chain. The sample belongs to a study of blood T cell repertoires in COVID-19. As for the study in general: Samples representing acute and convalescent COVID-19 were sourced from the United States, Italy and Spain. Sources were T cells, B-cell-depleted T cells, or PBMCs; the material itself was cDNA or gDNA.

Authors' methods: The assay estimated nucleated cells by amplifying reference gene primers. TCRdb's copy holds only in-frame clones and misses some; the assay was immunoSEQ multiplex PCR. Clone size and the V and J calls come from that table; the DNA yielded D and trimming. Of 95,000 or so clones listed, over 75% are singletons. CDR3 length: 13 amino acids. CDR1 and CDR2 (germline): LGHNT, FRNRAP. V dropped 3 bases and J dropped 5 bases, with 8 bases sitting between them. The sequenced sample was peripheral blood. This TCR derives from a human donor in a cohort sampled during active COVID-19. V is TRBV12-5 and J is TRBJ2-1, with D perhaps TRBD1 (6 bases). CDR3 amino acids: CASGFRDNNEQFF. The CDR3 DNA follows: TGTGCTAGTGGTTTCAGGGACAACAATGAGCAGTTCTTC. Based on the CDR3 plus reference TRBV12-5 and TRBJ2-1, the full variable domain is DARVTQTPRHKVTEMGQEVTMRCQPILGHNTVFWYRQTMMQGLELLAYFRNRAPLDDSGMPKDRFSAEMPDATLATLKIQPSEPRDSAVYFCASGFRDNNEQFFGPGTRLTVL.